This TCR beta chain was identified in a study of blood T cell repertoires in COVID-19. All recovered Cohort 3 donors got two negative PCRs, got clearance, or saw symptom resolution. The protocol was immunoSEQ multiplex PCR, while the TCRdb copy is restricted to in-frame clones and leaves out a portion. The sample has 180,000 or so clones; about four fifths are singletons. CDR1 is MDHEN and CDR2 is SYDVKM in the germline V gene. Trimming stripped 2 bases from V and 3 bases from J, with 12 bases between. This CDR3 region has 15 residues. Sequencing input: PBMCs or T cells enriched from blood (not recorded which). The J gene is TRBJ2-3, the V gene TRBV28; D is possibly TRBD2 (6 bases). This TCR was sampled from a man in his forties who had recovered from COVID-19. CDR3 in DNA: TGTGCCAGCAGTTTACCGGGGGTGGGGACAGATACGCAGTATTTT. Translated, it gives CASSLPGVGTDTQYF.